The clone carrying this T cell receptor beta chain has a count of ten or more. Its antigen is currently unknown. TCR beta libraries were made by quantitative 5'-RACE with molecular barcodes. TCRdb called the 5' RACE reads again in MiXCR, with one record for every CDR3 protein. This sample yields some 200,000 distinct CDR3 sequences, of which about 7.3% are seen a single time; approximately 15% belongs to the top ten. Trimming at V came to 5 bases and at J to 6 bases, leaving 7 bases not matched to a gene. The germline V gene encodes CDR1 SQVTM and CDR2 ANQGSEA. The CDR3 sequence is 13 residues long. The data were obtained in a study of CD8 T cells in ankylosing spondylitis. Findings of the study overall: Matched synovial fluid from ankylosing spondylitis patients was reported to be enriched for disease-linked clones. Previously reported in reactive arthritis synovial fluid and blood were some of the motif variants. Relatively scarce in peripheral blood, disease-linked clones were CD8+. Among TCR beta sequences, a motif of several highly homologous variants appeared characteristic of ankylosing spondylitis blood.

Sequences were obtained from blood, either unsorted or a sorted T cell fraction (not recorded which). The chain employs TRBV29-1 and TRBJ2-1; 7 nucleotides match TRBD1. The sequence was obtained from a male donor with ankylosing spondylitis. Here the CDR3 reads CSVLRTGVNEQFF. The CDR3 DNA is TGCAGCGTTCTCCGGACAGGAGTCAATGAGCAGTTCTTC.